This record looks at one T cell receptor beta chain sequence and its context. What it binds is not known. TCRdb re-called the 5' RACE reads through MiXCR, storing one row per CDR3 protein. The repertoire includes approximately 35,000 distinct CDR3 sequences, approximately 11% of them detected once, and 20% to 25% sits in the top ten. These data come from a study of CD8 T cells in ankylosing spondylitis. Germline V lookup: CDR1 SGDLS, CDR2 YYNGEE. The CDR3 length is 15 residues. Trimming stripped 0 bases from V and 5 bases from J, with 14 bases between. Regarding the study as a whole: Prior literature has documented some motif variants in synovial fluid and blood from reactive arthritis.

This chain links TRBV9 with TRBJ2-5; a weak D match, TRBD2 (5 bases). The receptor was isolated from a male donor with ankylosing spondylitis. Sequenced input: synovial fluid, either unsorted or a sorted T cell fraction (not recorded which). This CDR3 reads CASSVGGASSETQYF. As DNA, the CDR3 is TGTGCCAGCAGCGTAGGCGGCGCTAGCTCGGAGACCCAGTACTTC. The complete variable domain, with remaining parts taken from reference TRBV9 and TRBJ2-5, reads DSGVTQTPKHLITATGQRVTLRCSPRSGDLSVYWYQQSLDQGLQFLIQYYNGEERAKGNILERFSAQQFPDLHSELNLSSLELGDSALYFCASSVGGASSETQYFGPGTRLLVL.